This T cell receptor beta chain was observed in a study of T cell changes during pregnancy in multiple sclerosis (dated by TCRdb to between 2018 and 2021). In the study overall: The study looked at changes in the T cell repertoire across pregnancy in women with multiple sclerosis.

Concerning this clone itself: What this receptor recognizes is not known. Base quality data are lacking; no much larger clone is found one base away.

The V end gives up 0 bases and the J end 6 bases, leaving 13 bases in the junction not matched to a gene. Taken from the germline V gene, the CDR1 and CDR2 loops are MGHRA and YSYEKL. Measured from the cysteine to the phenylalanine, the CDR3 is 18 residues long. The retained sequence is limited to the CDR3, 54 bases, with the frame set at the first base. The protocol used for the library was the immunoSEQ multiplex PCR assay. In TCRdb, the immuneACCESS table is reduced to in-frame sequences with V and J assigned. These tables do not hold every clone; where another copy was compared, an unresolved V gene accounts for under half, and the others remain unexplained. For this sample the table gives 80,000 to 100,000 clones, of which 75% to 95% were detected only once. Of the sample, under 2% is held by the ten largest clones.

The sequenced sample was peripheral blood, obtained after pregnancy. This TCR was sampled from a female donor in good health, enrolled as a control in a pregnancy study. The chain employs TRBV4-1 and TRBJ2-7, with 11 bases in between that match TRBD1. The CDR3 amino acid sequence is: CASSQDSPRTGGRGEQYF. The DNA sequence is TGCGCCAGCAGCCAAGACTCGCCTAGGACAGGGGGCCGCGGCGAGCAGTACTTC.